Below are 4 T cell receptor beta chains sequenced from a single sample in a study of cytomegalovirus exposure and HLA in healthy donors. The PCR was carried out with 60 Vbeta primers and 13 Jbeta primers. Sequencing used immunoSEQ multiplex PCR; TCRdb keeps in-frame clones, though not all of them. In the table there are some 120,000 clones, roughly 84% of which are singletons. The sample taken for sequencing was PBMCs. The receptors were gathered from a woman aged 18-30 years in good health and CMV-seropositive.

The gene calls are TRBV5-1 and TRBJ2-7; possible D gene TRBD1, 6 bases. V lost 0 bases, J lost 0 bases, and 10 bases lay in between. Germline values: CDR1 SGHRS, CDR2 YFSETQ. The CDR3 totals 15 residues. The CDR3 region has the DNA TGCGCCAGCAGCTTGGGGGACACCACCTCCTACGAGCAGTACTTC. Translated, it gives CASSLGDTTSYEQYF.

The sample holds one count of this clone. This sequence joins TRBV2 and TRBJ2-3, with 9 bases lining up with TRBD1. There are 15 residues in the CDR3. The germline V gene encodes CDR1 SNHLY and CDR2 FYNNEI. J was trimmed by 5 bases and V by 5 bases; bases with no gene match: 8. The CDR3, as DNA: TGTGCCAGCAGTAAGGTCACAGGGGGCGAAGATACGCAGTATTTT. This translates into CASSKVTGGEDTQYF.

This chain uses TRBV10-2 with TRBJ2-5; D is uncertain. V lost 2 bases to trimming and J lost 5 bases, with 9 bases between them. This CDR3 is 13 amino acids long. Germline CDR1 WSHSY, CDR2 SAAADI. Here the CDR3 DNA reads TGCGCCAGCAGTGAGAGTCGGCGGGAGACCCAGTACTTC. It specifies CASSESRRETQYF.

This clone was detected only a few times. The chain combines TRBV6-6 with TRBJ1-3, with D possibly matching TRBD1 (6 bases). The germline V and J ends were trimmed by 6 bases and 4 bases, with 16 bases remaining between them. The CDR3 sequence is 15 residues long. Germline values: CDR1 MNHNY, CDR2 SVGAGI (reference sequence). The CDR3 reads CASSPPTGTGNTIYF. In DNA form, the CDR3 reads TGTGCCAGCAGCCCGCCCACAGGGACCGGAAACACCATATATTTT.